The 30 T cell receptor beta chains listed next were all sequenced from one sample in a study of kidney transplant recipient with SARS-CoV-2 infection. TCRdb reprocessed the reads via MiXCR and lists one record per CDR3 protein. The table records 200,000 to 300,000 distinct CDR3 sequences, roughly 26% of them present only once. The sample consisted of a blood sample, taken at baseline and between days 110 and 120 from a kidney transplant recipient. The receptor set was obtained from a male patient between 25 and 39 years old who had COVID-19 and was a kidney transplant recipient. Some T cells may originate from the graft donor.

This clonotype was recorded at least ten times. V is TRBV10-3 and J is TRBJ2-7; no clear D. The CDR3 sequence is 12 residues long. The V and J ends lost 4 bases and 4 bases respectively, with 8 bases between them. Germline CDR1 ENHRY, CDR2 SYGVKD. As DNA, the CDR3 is TGTGCCATCAGTGCTCGCCAGTACGAGCAGTACTTC. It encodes CAISARQYEQYF.

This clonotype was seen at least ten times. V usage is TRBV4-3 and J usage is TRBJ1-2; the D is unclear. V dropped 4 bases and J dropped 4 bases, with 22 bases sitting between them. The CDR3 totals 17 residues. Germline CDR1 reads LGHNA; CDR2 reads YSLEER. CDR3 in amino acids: CASSPRGGRRKTYGYTF. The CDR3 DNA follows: TGCGCCAGCAGCCCACGGGGAGGACGTCGAAAGACCTATGGCTACACCTTC.

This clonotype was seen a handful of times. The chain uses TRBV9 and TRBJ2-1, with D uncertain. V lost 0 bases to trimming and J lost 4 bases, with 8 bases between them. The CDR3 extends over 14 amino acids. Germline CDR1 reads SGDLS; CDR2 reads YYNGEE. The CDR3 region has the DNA TGTGCCAGCAGCGTAGATGGCACTTACAATGAGCAGTTCTTC. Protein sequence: CASSVDGTYNEQFF.

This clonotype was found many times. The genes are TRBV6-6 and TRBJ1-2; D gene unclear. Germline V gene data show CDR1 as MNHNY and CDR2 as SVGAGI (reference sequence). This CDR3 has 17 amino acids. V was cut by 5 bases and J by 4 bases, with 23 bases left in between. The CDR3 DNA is TGTGCCAGCAGTAAGATACGAGGTGGGAGAAAGACCTATGGCTACACCTTC. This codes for CASSKIRGGRKTYGYTF.

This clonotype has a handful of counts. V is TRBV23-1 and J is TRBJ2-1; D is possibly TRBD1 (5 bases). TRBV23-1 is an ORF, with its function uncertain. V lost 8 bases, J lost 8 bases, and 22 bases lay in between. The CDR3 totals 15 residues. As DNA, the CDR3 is TGCGCCAGCGGACCTTCTAGACCCAGGGCCCATGAGCAGTTCTTC. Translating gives CASGPSRPRAHEQFF.

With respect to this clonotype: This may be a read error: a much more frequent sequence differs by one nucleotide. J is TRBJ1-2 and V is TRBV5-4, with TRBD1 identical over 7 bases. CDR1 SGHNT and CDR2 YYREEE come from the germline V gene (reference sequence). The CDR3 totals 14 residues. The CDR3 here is CASSLADRVAGYAF. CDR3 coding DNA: TGTGCCAGCAGCTTAGCTGACAGGGTCGCTGGCTACGCCTTC.

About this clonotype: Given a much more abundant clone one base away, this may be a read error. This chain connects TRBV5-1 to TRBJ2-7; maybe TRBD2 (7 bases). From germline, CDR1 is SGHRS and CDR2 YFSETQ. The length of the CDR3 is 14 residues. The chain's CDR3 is CASNLGGPPYEQYF. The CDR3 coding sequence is TGCGCCAGCAACTTGGGGGGGCCCCCCTACGAGCAGTACTTC.

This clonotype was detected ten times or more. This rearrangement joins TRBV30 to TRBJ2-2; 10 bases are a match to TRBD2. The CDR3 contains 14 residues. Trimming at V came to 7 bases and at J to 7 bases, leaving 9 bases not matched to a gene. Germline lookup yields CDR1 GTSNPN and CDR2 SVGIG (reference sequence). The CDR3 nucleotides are TGTGCCTCCATGATAGCGGGAGGAGTCGGGGAGCTGTTTTTT. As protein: CASMIAGGVGELFF.

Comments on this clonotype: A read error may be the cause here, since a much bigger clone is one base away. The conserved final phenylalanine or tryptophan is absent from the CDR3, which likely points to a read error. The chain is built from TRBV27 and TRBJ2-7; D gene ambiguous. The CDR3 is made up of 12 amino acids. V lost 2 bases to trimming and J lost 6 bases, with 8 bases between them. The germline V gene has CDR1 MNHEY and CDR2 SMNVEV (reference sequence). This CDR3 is CASSLHGFEQYI. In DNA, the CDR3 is TGTGCCAGCAGTTTACATGGTTTCGAGCAGTACATC.

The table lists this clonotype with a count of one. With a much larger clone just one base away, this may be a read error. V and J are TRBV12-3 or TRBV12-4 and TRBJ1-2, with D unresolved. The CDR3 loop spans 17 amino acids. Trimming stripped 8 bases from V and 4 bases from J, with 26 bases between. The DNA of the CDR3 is TGTGCCAGCGGTCAACCAACCAGCTTCCGAAAGACCTATGGCTACACCTTC. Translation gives CASGQPTSFRKTYGYTF.

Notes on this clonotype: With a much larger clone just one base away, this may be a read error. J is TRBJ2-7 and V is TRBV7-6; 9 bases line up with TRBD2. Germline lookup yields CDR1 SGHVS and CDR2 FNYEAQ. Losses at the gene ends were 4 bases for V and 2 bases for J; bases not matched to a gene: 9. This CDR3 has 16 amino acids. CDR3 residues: CASSSRTSGRTYEQYF. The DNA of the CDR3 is TGTGCCAGCAGCTCTCGTACTAGCGGGCGAACCTACGAGCAGTACTTC.

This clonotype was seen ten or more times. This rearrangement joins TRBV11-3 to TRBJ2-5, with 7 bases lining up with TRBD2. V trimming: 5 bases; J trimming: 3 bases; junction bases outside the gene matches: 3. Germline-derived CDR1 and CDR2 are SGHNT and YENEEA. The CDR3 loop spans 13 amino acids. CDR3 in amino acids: CASSRGGEETQYF. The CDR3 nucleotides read TGTGCCAGCAGCCGTGGGGGGGAAGAGACCCAGTACTTC.

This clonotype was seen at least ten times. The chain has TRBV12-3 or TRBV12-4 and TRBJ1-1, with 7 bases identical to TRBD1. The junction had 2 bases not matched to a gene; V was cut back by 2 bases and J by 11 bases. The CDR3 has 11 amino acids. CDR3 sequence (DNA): TGTGCCAGCAGTTTAACAGGGGTTGCTTTCTTT. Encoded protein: CASSLTGVAFF.

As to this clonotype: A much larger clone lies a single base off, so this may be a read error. The CDR3, as DNA: TGCAGCGGGGCCGAAGCCTACAAGCAGTACTTC. It encodes CSGAEAYKQYF. The chain carries TRBV29-1 and TRBJ2-7; D gene uncertain. Germline V CDR1 and CDR2: SQVTM, ANQGSEA. The CDR3 spans 11 residues.

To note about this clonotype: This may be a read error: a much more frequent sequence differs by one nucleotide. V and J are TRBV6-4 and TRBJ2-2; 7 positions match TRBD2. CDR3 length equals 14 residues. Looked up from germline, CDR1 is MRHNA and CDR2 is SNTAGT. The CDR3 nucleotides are TGTGCCAGCAGTGACGGGACTAACACCGGGGAGCTGTTGTTT. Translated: CASSDGTNTGELLF.

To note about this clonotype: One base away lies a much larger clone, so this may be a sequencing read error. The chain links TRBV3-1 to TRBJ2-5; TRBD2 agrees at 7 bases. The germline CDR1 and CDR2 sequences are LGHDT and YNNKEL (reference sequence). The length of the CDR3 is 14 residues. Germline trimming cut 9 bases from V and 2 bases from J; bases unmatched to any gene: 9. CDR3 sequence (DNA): TGTGCCAGTACGCGGGGGATCCCACAAGAGACCCAGTACTTC. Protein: CASTRGIPQETQYF.

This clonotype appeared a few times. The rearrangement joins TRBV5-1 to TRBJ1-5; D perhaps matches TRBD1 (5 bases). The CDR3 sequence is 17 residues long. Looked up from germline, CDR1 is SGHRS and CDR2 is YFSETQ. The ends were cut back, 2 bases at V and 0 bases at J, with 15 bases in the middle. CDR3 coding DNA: TGCGCCAGCAGCTTAGGTGCCGGGACCCATAGCAATCAGCCCCAGCATTTT. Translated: CASSLGAGTHSNQPQHF.

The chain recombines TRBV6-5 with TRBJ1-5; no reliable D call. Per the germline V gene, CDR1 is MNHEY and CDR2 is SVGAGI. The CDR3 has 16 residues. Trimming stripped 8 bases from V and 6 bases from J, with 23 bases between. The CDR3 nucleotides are TGTGCCAGCGGACGGACCCAGGACGCAGGAGGTCAGCCCCAGCATTTT. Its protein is CASGRTQDAGGQPQHF.

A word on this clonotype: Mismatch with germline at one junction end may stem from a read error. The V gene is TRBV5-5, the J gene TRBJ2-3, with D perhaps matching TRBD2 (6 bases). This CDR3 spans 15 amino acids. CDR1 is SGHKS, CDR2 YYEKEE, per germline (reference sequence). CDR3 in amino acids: CASSIGGWSTDKQYF. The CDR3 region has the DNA TGTGCCAGCAGCATTGGGGGGTGGAGCACAGATAAGCAGTATTTT.

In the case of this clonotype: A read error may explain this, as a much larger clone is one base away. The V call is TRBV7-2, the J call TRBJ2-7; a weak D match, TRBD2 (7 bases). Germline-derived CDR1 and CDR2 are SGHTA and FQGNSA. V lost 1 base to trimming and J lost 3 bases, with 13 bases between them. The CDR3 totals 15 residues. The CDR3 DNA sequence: TGTGCCAGCAGCTTAGAGGGGGGGTGGATCTACGAGCAGTACTTC. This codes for CASSLEGGWIYEQYF.

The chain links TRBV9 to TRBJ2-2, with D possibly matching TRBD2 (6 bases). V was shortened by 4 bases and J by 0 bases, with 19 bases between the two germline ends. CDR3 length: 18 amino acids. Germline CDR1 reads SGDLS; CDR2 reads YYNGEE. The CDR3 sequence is CASSFGSSGAPNTGELFF. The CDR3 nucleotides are TGTGCCAGCAGCTTCGGGAGTAGCGGCGCACCGAACACCGGGGAGCTGTTTTTT.

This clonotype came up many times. CDR3 residues: CASSQEAQRGIYEQYF. The CDR3 DNA follows: TGTGCCAGCAGCCAAGAAGCCCAGCGGGGAATCTACGAGCAGTACTTC. The rearrangement joins TRBV4-2 to TRBJ2-7, with 7 positions matching TRBD2. Losses at the gene ends were 0 bases for V and 3 bases for J; bases not matched to a gene: 8. From germline, CDR1 is LGHNA and CDR2 YNFKEQ. The length of the CDR3 is 16 residues.

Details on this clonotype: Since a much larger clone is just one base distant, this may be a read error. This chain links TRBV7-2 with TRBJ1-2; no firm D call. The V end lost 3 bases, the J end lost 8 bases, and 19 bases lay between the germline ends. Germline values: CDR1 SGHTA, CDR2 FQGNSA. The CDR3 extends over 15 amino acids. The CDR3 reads CASSFFTATLWGYTF. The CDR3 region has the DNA TGTGCCAGCAGCTTCTTCACAGCCACCCTATGGGGCTACACCTTC. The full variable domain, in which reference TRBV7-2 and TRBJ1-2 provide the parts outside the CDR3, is GAGVSQSPSNKVTEKGKDVELRCDPISGHTALYWYRQSLGQGLEFLIYFQGNSAPDKSGLPSDRFSAERTGGSVSTLTIQRTQQEDSAVYLCASSFFTATLWGYTFGSGTRLTVV.

The CDR3 spells CASSPGETDTQYF. In DNA form, the CDR3 reads TGTGCCAGCAGCCCCGGTGAAACAGATACGCAGTATTTT. The chain is built from TRBV5-4 and TRBJ2-3, with D unclear. V was cut by 4 bases and J by 3 bases, with 9 bases left in between. The germline CDR1 and CDR2 sequences are SGHNT and YYREEE (reference sequence). The CDR3 is 13 amino acids. The full variable domain, rest sourced from reference TRBV5-4 and TRBJ2-3, is ETGVTQSPTHLIKTRGQQVTLRCSSQSGHNTVSWYQQALGQGPQFIFQYYREEENGRGNFPPRFSGLQFPNYSSELNVNALELDDSALYLCASSPGETDTQYFGPGTRLTVL.

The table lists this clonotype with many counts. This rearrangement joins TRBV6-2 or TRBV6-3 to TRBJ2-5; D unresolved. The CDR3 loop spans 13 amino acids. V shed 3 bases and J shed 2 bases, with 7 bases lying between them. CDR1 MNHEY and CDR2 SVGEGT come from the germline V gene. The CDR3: CASSYFVQETQYF. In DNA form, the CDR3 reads TGTGCCAGCAGTTATTTTGTACAAGAGACCCAGTACTTC.

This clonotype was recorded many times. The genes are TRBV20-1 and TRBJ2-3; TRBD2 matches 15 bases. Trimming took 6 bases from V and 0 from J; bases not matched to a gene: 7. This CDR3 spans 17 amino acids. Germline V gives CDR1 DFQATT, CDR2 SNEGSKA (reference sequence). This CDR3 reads CSAGGLAGGPSTDTQYF. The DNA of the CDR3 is TGCAGTGCCGGGGGACTAGCGGGAGGCCCGAGCACAGATACGCAGTATTTT.

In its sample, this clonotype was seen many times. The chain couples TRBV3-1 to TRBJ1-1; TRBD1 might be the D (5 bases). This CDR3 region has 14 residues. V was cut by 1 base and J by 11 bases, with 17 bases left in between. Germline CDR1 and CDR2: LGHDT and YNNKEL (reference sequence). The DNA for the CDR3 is TGTGCCAGCAGCCAAGTGTTGAACCCGTGGGGGGCTTTCTTT. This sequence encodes CASSQVLNPWGAFF.

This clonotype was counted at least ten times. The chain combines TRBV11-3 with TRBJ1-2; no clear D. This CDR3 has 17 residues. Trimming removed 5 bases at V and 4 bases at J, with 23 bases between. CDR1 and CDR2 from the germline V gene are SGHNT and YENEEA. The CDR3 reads CASSMLIDLGKTYGYTF. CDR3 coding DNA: TGTGCCAGCAGCATGCTTATCGATCTCGGAAAGACCTATGGCTACACCTTC.

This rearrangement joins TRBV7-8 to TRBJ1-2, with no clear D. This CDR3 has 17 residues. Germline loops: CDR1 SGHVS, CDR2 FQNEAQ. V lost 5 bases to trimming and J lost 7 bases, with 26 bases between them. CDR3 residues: CASSAERFTRKTCGYTF. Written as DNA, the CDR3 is TGTGCCAGCAGCGCCGAGAGGTTTACCCGAAAGACCTGTGGCTACACCTTC.

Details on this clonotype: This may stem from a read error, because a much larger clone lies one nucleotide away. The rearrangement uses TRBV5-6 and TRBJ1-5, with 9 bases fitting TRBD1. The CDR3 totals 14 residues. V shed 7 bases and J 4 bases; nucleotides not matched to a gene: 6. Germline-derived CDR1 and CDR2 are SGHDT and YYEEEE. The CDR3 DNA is TGTGCCAGCGGCAGGGACAGGGCTAATCAGCCCCAGCATTTT. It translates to CASGRDRANQPQHF.